The rows below give T cell receptor beta chains drawn from one sample of a study of long-term antiretroviral therapy in people with HIV. Method: immunoSEQ multiplex PCR; TCRdb's copy keeps in-frame clones and lacks some. The profile covers tens of thousands of clones, with 80% to 85% appearing a single time and about 12% taken by the ten largest. The specimen comprised unsorted PBMCs, sampled 0.1 years before starting antiretroviral therapy. The source is a man in his forties with HIV. Each CDR3 is given with its conserved first and last residue. The D gene is left open where the match is weak. A row's size may be missing; if present it is once, few, many or a size class.

d_call,clone_size,j_call,v_call,cdr3_aa,cdr3_nt
TRBD1,NA,TRBJ2-2,TRBV10-2,CASSAQGPNTGELFF,TGCGCCAGCAGTGCACAGGGGCCTAACACCGGGGAGCTGTTTTTT
NA,NA,TRBJ1-3,TRBV29-1,CSVADVGNTIYF,TGCAGCGTTGCGGACGTTGGAAACACCATATATTTT
TRBD2,NA,TRBJ2-3,TRBV4-2,CASSQASGSSVDTQYF,TGTGCCAGCAGCCAAGCTAGCGGGTCCTCTGTAGATACGCAGTATTTT
NA,NA,TRBJ1-2,TRBV7-2,CASSSVDSLGGYTF,TGTGCCAGCAGCTCAGTGGACAGTTTGGGAGGCTACACCTTC
NA,NA,TRBJ2-3,TRBV7-9,CASSLFGNRGTDTQYF,TGTGCCAGCAGCTTATTCGGTAATCGGGGAACAGATACGCAGTATTTT
TRBD1,NA,TRBJ2-7,TRBV6-5,CASSYARQGYEQYF,TGTGCCAGCAGTTACGCCCGACAGGGCTACGAGCAGTACTTC
NA,NA,TRBJ2-7,TRBV27,CASSLLGVYEQYF,TGTGCCAGCAGTTTATTGGGAGTCTACGAGCAGTACTTC
NA,NA,TRBJ2-5,TRBV10-3,CAISETGTQETQYF,TGTGCCATCAGCGAAACCGGGACACAAGAGACCCAGTACTTC
NA,NA,TRBJ1-3,TRBV7-2,CASSQSTAGSGNTIYF,TGTGCCAGCAGCCAATCCACTGCAGGGTCAGGAAACACCATATATTTT
NA,NA,TRBJ2-4,TRBV5-1,CASSLDKGSRGKNIQYF,TGCGCCAGCAGCCTCGATAAGGGGTCTCGGGGCAAAAACATTCAGTACTTC
TRBD1,NA,TRBJ2-5,TRBV28,CASSRDRGTQYF,TGTGCCAGCAGCCGTGACAGGGGGACCCAGTACTTC
NA,NA,TRBJ2-3,TRBV19,CASSIGALLSTDTQYF,TGTGCCAGTAGTATAGGGGCGCTACTTAGCACAGATACGCAGTATTTT
NA,NA,TRBJ2-7,TRBV27,CASSLRGLEGFYEQYF,TGTGCCAGCAGTTTACGGGGCCTTGAGGGATTCTACGAGCAGTACTTC
TRBD1,few,TRBJ1-2,TRBV11-1,CASSSGTEGYGYTF,TGTGCCAGCAGCTCCGGGACAGAAGGCTATGGCTACACCTTC
TRBD1,NA,TRBJ2-3,TRBV6-6,CASRRQGSTDTQYF,TGTGCCAGCAGGAGACAGGGGAGCACAGATACGCAGTATTTT
TRBD1,NA,TRBJ2-7,TRBV7-2,CASSLEQGRAYEQYF,TGTGCCAGCAGCTTAGAACAGGGGAGAGCCTACGAGCAGTACTTC
NA,NA,TRBJ2-5,TRBV28,CASSLKAISQETQYF,TGTGCCAGCAGTTTGAAGGCAATATCCCAAGAGACCCAGTACTTC
TRBD2,NA,TRBJ2-3,TRBV25-1,CASSGLATDTQYF,TGTGCCAGCAGCGGACTAGCGACAGATACGCAGTATTTT
TRBD2,NA,TRBJ2-2,TRBV28,CASKGGGRAFSGELFF,TGTGCCAGCAAAGGGGGCGGGAGGGCCTTTTCCGGGGAGCTGTTTTTT
TRBD1,NA,TRBJ1-5,TRBV28,CASSGGQFGGISNQPQHF,TGTGCCAGCAGTGGGGGACAGTTTGGGGGGATTAGCAATCAGCCCCAGCATTTT
NA,once,TRBJ2-7,TRBV2,CASSDSGSRPEQYF,TGTGCCAGCAGTGATAGTGGAAGTCGCCCCGAGCAGTACTTC
NA,NA,TRBJ1-5,TRBV7-6,CASSLAPDQPQHF,TGTGCCAGCAGCTTAGCACCCGATCAGCCCCAGCATTTT
NA,NA,TRBJ2-2,TRBV18,CASSPEGPPRTGELFF,TGTGCCAGCTCACCAGAGGGTCCACCTCGGACCGGGGAGCTGTTTTTT
NA,few,TRBJ1-5,TRBV27,CASSLTGLQGNQPQHF,TGTGCCAGCAGTCTGACCGGGCTACAAGGCAATCAGCCCCAGCATTTT
NA,NA,TRBJ1-6,TRBV6-5,CASSPRVGARSPLHF,TGTGCCAGCAGTCCACGGGTCGGGGCTCGATCACCCCTCCACTTT
TRBD1,NA,TRBJ2-5,TRBV7-9,CASQGGEGETQYF,TGTGCCAGTCAAGGGGGCGAGGGAGAGACCCAGTACTTC
TRBD2,NA,TRBJ2-7,TRBV4-3,CASSLRVLAGEKAYEQYF,TGCGCCAGCAGCCTCAGGGTACTAGCGGGGGAGAAAGCCTACGAGCAGTACTTC
NA,NA,TRBJ1-1,TRBV7-9,CASSKEVREAFF,TGTGCCAGCAGCAAAGAGGTTAGGGAAGCTTTCTTT
NA,few,TRBJ1-6,TRBV28,CASSPFFVEPGDGRDSPLHF,TGTGCCAGCAGCCCCTTTTTCGTCGAACCTGGGGACGGCCGGGATTCACCCCTCCACTTT
NA,once,TRBJ2-5,TRBV7-2,CASSLELGVETQYF,TGTGCCAGCAGCTTGGAGCTGGGGGTGGAGACCCAGTACTTC
NA,few,TRBJ2-7,TRBV7-2,CASSPDTTYEQYF,TGTGCCAGCAGCCCAGACACGACCTACGAGCAGTACTTC
TRBD1,few,TRBJ2-1,TRBV7-2,CASSLRLGTGGNEQFF,TGTGCCAGCAGCTTACGGTTGGGGACAGGGGGTAATGAGCAGTTCTTC
NA,NA,TRBJ2-3,TRBV7-9,CASSLQGPDTQYF,TGTGCCAGCAGCTTACAGGGGCCAGATACGCAGTATTTT
TRBD1,few,TRBJ2-1,TRBV9,CASSVADRGLDEQFF,TGTGCCAGCAGCGTAGCAGACAGGGGATTGGATGAGCAGTTCTTC
TRBD1,few,TRBJ2-7,TRBV10-3,CAISVKDRGLGEQYF,TGTGCCATCAGTGTTAAGGACAGGGGCCTGGGGGAGCAGTACTTC
NA,NA,TRBJ1-2,TRBV6-6,CASKPPEGKRGYTF,TGTGCCAGCAAACCTCCCGAGGGGAAGAGGGGCTACACCTTC
NA,NA,TRBJ1-1,TRBV7-8,CASSVAGGLEAFF,TGTGCCAGCAGCGTTGCCGGGGGCCTGGAAGCTTTCTTT
NA,NA,TRBJ2-7,TRBV13,CASSFWGAAYEQYF,TGTGCCAGCAGCTTCTGGGGGGCCGCCTACGAGCAGTACTTC
NA,NA,TRBJ1-2,TRBV6-5,CASSSRPGYGYTF,TGTGCCAGCAGTTCCCGCCCGGGGTATGGCTACACCTTC
TRBD1,NA,TRBJ1-2,TRBV28,CASAIGGRGYTF,TGTGCCAGCGCGATAGGGGGCCGTGGCTACACCTTC
NA,NA,TRBJ1-2,TRBV30,CAWRNRYYGYTF,TGTGCCTGGAGAAACCGCTACTATGGCTACACCTTC
NA,NA,TRBJ1-2,TRBV19,CASSIDRQGPIGYGYTF,TGTGCCAGTAGTATAGATCGTCAGGGGCCCATAGGCTATGGCTACACCTTC
NA,NA,TRBJ1-2,TRBV18,CASSPGPSNYGYTF,TGTGCCAGCTCACCGGGGCCCTCGAACTATGGCTACACCTTC
NA,NA,TRBJ1-5,TRBV6-6,CASSYGQISNQPQHF,TGTGCCAGCAGTTACGGACAGATTAGCAATCAGCCCCAGCATTTT
NA,once,TRBJ2-3,TRBV4-3,CASSQTGLGLGDTQYF,TGCGCCAGCAGCCAAACAGGGTTGGGTTTAGGCGATACGCAGTATTTT
NA,NA,TRBJ2-7,TRBV7-2,CASSLAGLSSYEQYF,TGTGCCAGCAGCTTAGCGGGACTCAGCTCCTACGAGCAGTACTTC
TRBD1,once,TRBJ2-7,TRBV11-2,CASRQAGTGLSYEQYF,TGTGCCAGCAGGCAAGCCGGGACAGGTCTCTCCTACGAGCAGTACTTC
NA,NA,TRBJ2-1,TRBV7-2,CASSFRDSGYNEQFF,TGTGCCAGCAGCTTCAGAGACAGCGGGTACAATGAGCAGTTCTTC
NA,NA,TRBJ2-1,TRBV7-2,CASSPIPTRQQFF,TGTGCCAGCAGCCCTATTCCGACTCGACAGCAGTTCTTC
TRBD1,NA,TRBJ1-3,TRBV7-9,CASSKIGTGAGNTIYF,TGTGCCAGCAGCAAAATCGGGACAGGGGCTGGAAACACCATATATTTT
NA,NA,TRBJ2-7,TRBV4-2,CASSQERTGAYEQYF,TGTGCCAGCAGCCAGGAACGGACGGGGGCCTACGAGCAGTACTTC